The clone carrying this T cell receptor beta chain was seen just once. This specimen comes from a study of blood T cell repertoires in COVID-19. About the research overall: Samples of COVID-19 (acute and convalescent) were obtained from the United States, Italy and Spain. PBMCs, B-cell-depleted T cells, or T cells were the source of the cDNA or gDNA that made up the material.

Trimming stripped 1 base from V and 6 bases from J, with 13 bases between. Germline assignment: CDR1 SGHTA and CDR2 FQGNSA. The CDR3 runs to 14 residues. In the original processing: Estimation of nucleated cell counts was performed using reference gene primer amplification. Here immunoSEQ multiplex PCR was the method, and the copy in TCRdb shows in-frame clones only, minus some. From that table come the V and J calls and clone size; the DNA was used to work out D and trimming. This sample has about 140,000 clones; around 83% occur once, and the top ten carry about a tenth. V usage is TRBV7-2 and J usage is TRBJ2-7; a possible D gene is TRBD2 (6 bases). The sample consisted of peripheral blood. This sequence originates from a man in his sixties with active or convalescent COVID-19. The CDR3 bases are TGTGCCAGCAGCTTAGACTCCTCTAGCGTCGAGCAGTACTTC. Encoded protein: CASSLDSSSVEQYF.